The rows below give T cell receptor beta chains drawn from one sample of a study of blood T cell repertoires in COVID-19. Generated by immunoSEQ multiplex PCR, the TCRdb table keeps only in-frame clones and is missing some. This table holds 45,000 to 65,000 clones, roughly 87% found once. The sequencing sample was made of peripheral blood. The receptor set was obtained from an older man in a cohort sampled during active COVID-19. Both conserved end residues are trimmed from each CDR3.

TRBV19	13	TRBJ2-3	ASSKVAVSTDTQY
TRBV10-1	14	TRBJ2-5	ASSESTGQGMETQY
TRBV6-6	13	TRBJ1-1	ASGYRAVEVTEAF
TRBV12-5	17	TRBJ1-2	ASGLVLDRGSYPSYGYT
TRBV5-8	12	TRBJ2-3	ASSLEGGWDTQY
TRBV7-3	11	TRBJ2-5	ASSLHRQETQY
TRBV10-2	13	TRBJ2-7	ASSSTGKSSYEQY
TRBV18	12	TRBJ1-5	ASSPTGTGQPQH
TRBV7-9	14	TRBJ2-7	ASSLAFELAGSEQY
TRBV7-2	13	TRBJ2-1	ASSRGAGGGNEQF
TRBV9	11	TRBJ1-1	ASSVQGWTEAF
TRBV5-4	13	TRBJ2-3	ASNDRRTGADTQY
TRBV6-5	12	TRBJ1-2	ASSLGTGEYGYT
TRBV19	10	TRBJ1-1	ASRKRGTEAF
TRBV5-1	12	TRBJ2-3	ASSLAAGDDTQY
TRBV18	11	TRBJ1-2	ASSQDSFSGYT
TRBV5-4	14	TRBJ2-3	ASSLAGGASTDTQY
TRBV7-2	14	TRBJ2-7	ASSQTGTAVSYEQY
TRBV10-2	16	TRBJ2-4	ASSESPGQGSVIWIQY
TRBV5-4	13	TRBJ2-7	ASSPGGLGPYEQY
TRBV6-5	13	TRBJ2-6	ASSVDNSGANVLT
TRBV6-5	13	TRBJ2-2	ASSYSQGNTGELF
TRBV9	17	TRBJ2-2	ASSTQIISGGAKIGELF
TRBV10-2	12	TRBJ2-7	ASSVTRNLYEQY
TRBV6-5	13	TRBJ1-6	ASRMTGVYNSPLH
TRBV9	12	TRBJ2-7	ASSVGTVGYEQY